This T cell receptor beta chain was retrieved from a study of cytomegalovirus exposure and HLA in healthy donors. Regarding this clone: Its antigen is undetermined.

The PCR had 60 Vbeta and 13 Jbeta primers. Clones were sequenced by immunoSEQ multiplex PCR, and TCRdb holds only the in-frame ones, with some missing. The table records around 80,000 clones, more than 50% of them present only once. General study points: TCR beta V- and J-gene trimming, according to a later analysis, was linked to a missense DCLRE1C variant. Across HLA loci, a later analysis found differing TCR association rates, with DRB1 most and HLA-C fewest.

The CDR3 is 16 residues long. V lost 2 bases and J lost 6; bases outside the gene matches: 8. Looked up from germline, CDR1 is SGHAT and CDR2 is FQNNGV. Donors in the study were healthy people who gave bone marrow. Nominally healthy donors were sampled, though unrecorded immune exposures were likely. V gene TRBV11-2 combines with J gene TRBJ1-4, with 8 bases identical to TRBD1. The sequencing sample was made of PBMCs. The receptor was derived from a male donor in good health and CMV-seropositive. The CDR3 bases are TGTGCCAGCAGCTTAAGGCCAGACAGGGGTGATGAAAAACTGTTTTTT. This encodes CASSLRPDRGDEKLFF.